This TCR beta chain was sequenced during a study of post-analysis software for immune sequencing data. Study results and limitations: Compared against controls, patients with multiple sclerosis displayed significantly lower normalized Chao1 diversity. Samples from a shared batch, those prepared together, strongly co-clustered by F measure. Controls showed lower frequencies than patients for 4 or 5 TRBV segments, and TRBV5-6, TRBV5-1 and TRBV20-1 were among these.

cDNA libraries for TCR beta contained unique molecular identifiers. One entry per CDR3 protein results from TCRdb running MiXCR on the PCR reads. The sample carries 750,000 to 950,000 distinct CDR3 sequences, 46% recorded once. Germline CDR1 and CDR2: SEHNR and FQNEAQ (reference sequence). There are 13 residues in the CDR3. V was clipped by 5 bases and J by 9 bases; unmatched bases: 7. This clonotype appeared a few times. The target antigen is unknown. This clonotype originated in a girl under 18 with multiple sclerosis. The chain uses TRBV7-9 and TRBJ2-1, with 7 bases aligning to TRBD2. The material sequenced was blood. CDR3 bases: TGTGCCAGCAGCCCCCCCGCGGGGGTTGAGCAGTTCTTC. Protein sequence: CASSPPAGVEQFF.